The T cell receptor (beta chain) under discussion was sequenced for a study of CD8 T cells in Susac syndrome. Study-level points and caveats: Clonal expansion was not seen in any Susac syndrome CD4+ T cell repertoire.

CD8+ and CD4+ T cells were negatively isolated; TEMRA cells were FACS-enriched. As concerns this clonotype: Its matching antigen is unknown.

V shed 8 bases and J shed 2 bases, with 13 bases lying between them. This CDR3 is built from 13 residues. CDR1 and CDR2 (germline): MDHEN, SYDVKM. Reverse transcription of about 0.5 to 1 ug RNA was carried out with random hexamers. Across 54 Vbeta and 13 Jbeta, immunoSEQ multiplex PCR amplified TCR beta CDR3. Via MiXCR, TCRdb re-called the immunoSEQ multiplex PCR reads, giving one row per CDR3 protein. The table has about 190,000 distinct CDR3 sequences, roughly 91% seen once. V is TRBV28 and J is TRBJ2-7, with D tentatively TRBD1 (6 bases). The clonotype originates from a human donor with Susac syndrome. The sample taken for sequencing was CD4+ T cells from PBMCs. CDR3 loop: CASGRDIAYEQYF. The CDR3 DNA reads as TGTGCCAGCGGCCGGGACATAGCCTACGAGCAGTACTTC.